Each of the 7 T cell receptor beta chains below was sequenced from the same sample in a study of beta chain features in type 1 diabetes. Isolated RNA was reverse transcribed in full, so expressed TCRB transcripts were sequenced. Using immunoSEQ multiplex PCR, the repertoire was profiled, and TCRdb retains in-frame clones only, with some absent. The sample has about 260,000 clones, over 65% seen once. Sequenced material: naive CD4+ T cells from blood. These receptor sequences come from a man younger than 45 in good health.

This chain joins TRBV29-1 and TRBJ2-1; 7 bases align to TRBD2. The CDR3 is 13 amino acids. Germline V lookup: CDR1 SQVTM, CDR2 ANQGSEA. The CDR3 reads CSGERGSYNEQFF. CDR3 nucleotides: TGCAGTGGTGAGCGGGGCTCCTACAATGAGCAGTTCTTC.

This chain uses TRBV7-2 with TRBJ2-7; 8 bases agree with TRBD1. The CDR3 is 15 amino acids. The V gene's germline CDR1 is SGHTA and CDR2 FQGNSA. Germline trimming cut 0 bases from V and 6 bases from J; bases unmatched to any gene: 7. CDR3 sequence (DNA): TGTGCCAGCAGCTTAGCTCTGGACAGGGTTGTCGAGCAGTACTTC. This codes for CASSLALDRVVEQYF.

The chain couples TRBV30 to TRBJ1-6; D is perhaps TRBD1 (6 bases). The germline V and J ends were trimmed by 1 base and 10 bases, with 11 bases remaining between them. The CDR3 extends over 13 amino acids. The germline gives CDR1 GTSNPN, CDR2 SVGIG (reference sequence). Here the CDR3 reads CAWSEGTKSPLHF. CDR3 nucleotides: TGTGCCTGGAGTGAGGGGACAAAGTCACCCCTCCACTTT.

This clone was detected a few times. The chain carries TRBV29-1 and TRBJ2-5; D is uncertain. The CDR3 length is 10 residues. V was clipped by 6 bases and J by 5 bases, with 7 bases between them. Germline V gene sequence: CDR1 SQVTM, CDR2 ANQGSEA. The CDR3 region has the DNA TGCAGCGTCCGGCGGGAGACCCAGTACTTC. This encodes CSVRRETQYF.

V is TRBV13 and J is TRBJ1-2; 10 bases map to TRBD1. With 10 bases clipped from V and 5 bases from J, the junction kept 4 bases outside the gene matches. Germline values: CDR1 PRHDT, CDR2 FYEKMQ (reference sequence). There are 12 residues in the CDR3. The CDR3 DNA follows: TGTGCCACCTCGGACAGGGGGTATGGCTACACCTTC. Translated, it gives CATSDRGYGYTF.

This chain links TRBV14 with TRBJ2-1, with TRBD2 matching 14 bases. This CDR3 spans 17 amino acids. V lost 4 bases to trimming and J lost 4 bases; unmatched junction nucleotides: 6. The germline V gene encodes CDR1 SGHDN and CDR2 FVKESK. CDR3 protein: CASSLGTSGSLYNEQFF. The CDR3 nucleotides are TGTGCCAGCAGCCTTGGGACTAGCGGGAGCCTGTACAATGAGCAGTTCTTC.

In the case of this clone: Within the sample, other DNA sequences also encode this same CDR3. The chain links TRBV20-1 to TRBJ2-7; D is undetermined. This CDR3 contains 11 residues. Trimming cost V 0 bases and J 3 bases, with 3 bases left between them. From germline, CDR1 is DFQATT and CDR2 SNEGSKA (reference sequence). The CDR3 DNA sequence: TGCAGTGCTAGAGATAACTACGAGCAGTACTTC. Translating it yields CSARDNYEQYF.